This is a list of T cell receptor beta chains from one sample in a study of T cell changes during pregnancy in multiple sclerosis. Produced via immunoSEQ multiplex PCR; TCRdb's table is partial and in-frame only. The sample yields around 75,000 clones, 90% to 95% seen once. The source material was CD4+ T cells from peripheral blood mononuclear cells, sampled in the third trimester of pregnancy. The source of these receptors is a female donor in good health, enrolled as a control in a pregnancy study. Each CDR3 is given with its conserved first and last residue. A D gene is named only where the DNA matches it firmly. The size field is filled for only some rows; it gives once, few, many or a size class.

V	length	J	size	D	DNA	CDR3
TRBV6-1	13	TRBJ2-5	NA	NA	TGTGCCAGCAGTAATTTTGTACAAGAGACCCAGTACTTC	CASSNFVQETQYF
TRBV11-3	15	TRBJ2-5	NA	NA	TGTGCCAGCAGCGCTAGATGGGGCCCCGGGGAGACCCAGTACTTC	CASSARWGPGETQYF
TRBV9	17	TRBJ1-3	NA	TRBD1	TGTGCCAGCAGCCCCCGGGACAGGACCCTCTCTGGAAACACCATATATTTT	CASSPRDRTLSGNTIYF
TRBV5-4	13	TRBJ1-5	NA	TRBD1	TGTGCCAGCAGCTTTGACAGGGGTCAGCCCCAGCATTTT	CASSFDRGQPQHF
TRBV4-1	16	TRBJ2-2	NA	NA	TGCGCCAGCAGCCAAACAGGGTTCGCGAACACCGGGGAGCTGTTTTTT	CASSQTGFANTGELFF
TRBV18	13	TRBJ1-1	NA	TRBD1	TGTGCCAGCTCCCAGGGAATGGGACAGGAAGCTTTCTTT	CASSQGMGQEAFF
TRBV15	15	TRBJ2-5	NA	NA	TGTGCCACCAGCAGGGACCACCCGGGGCAAGAGACCCAGTACTTC	CATSRDHPGQETQYF
TRBV5-4	15	TRBJ1-1	NA	NA	TGTGCCAGCAGCCCCACCGGGGGTAGGGACACTGAAGCTTTCTTT	CASSPTGGRDTEAFF
TRBV12-5	13	TRBJ1-1	once	NA	TGTGCTAGTGGTTTATGGGGGGTCACTGAAGCTTTCTTT	CASGLWGVTEAFF
TRBV4-1	15	TRBJ1-5	NA	TRBD1	TGCGCCAGCAGCCAAGGACAGGGTGGCAATCAGCCCCAGCATTTT	CASSQGQGGNQPQHF
TRBV9	15	TRBJ1-6	NA	NA	TGTGCCGGACTAGACAGGCGCTCCTATAATTCACCCCTCCACTTT	CAGLDRRSYNSPLHF
TRBV23-1	15	TRBJ1-2	NA	NA	TGCGCCAGCATTCCGACGGGGGTAGCTAACTATGGCTACACCTTC	CASIPTGVANYGYTF
TRBV2	13	TRBJ1-1	NA	TRBD1	TGTGCCAGCAGCCCCAGGGGGCGAACTGAAGCTTTCTTT	CASSPRGRTEAFF
TRBV9	15	TRBJ2-1	NA	TRBD1	TGTGCCAGCAGCGTCCTGGCAGGGGGTGACAATGAGCAGTTCTTC	CASSVLAGGDNEQFF
TRBV6-6	16	TRBJ1-5	NA	NA	TGTGCCAGCCGACAAGACAGATTTTATAGCAATCAGCCCCAGCATTTT	CASRQDRFYSNQPQHF
TRBV11-3	15	TRBJ1-2	NA	TRBD1	TGTGCCAGCAGCCGGCGGGACAGGCCTAACTATGGCTACACCTTC	CASSRRDRPNYGYTF
TRBV4-3	15	TRBJ1-4	NA	NA	TGCGCCAGCAGCCAAGTATTAGCAACTAATGAAAAACTGTTTTTT	CASSQVLATNEKLFF
TRBV5-6	16	TRBJ2-2	NA	TRBD2	TGTGCCAGCAGCCGACTAGCGGGGAGTAACACCGGGGAGCTGTTTTTT	CASSRLAGSNTGELFF
TRBV7-2	16	TRBJ2-5	NA	TRBD2	TGTGCCAGCAGCTTACACGGACTAGCGGGGGAAGAGACCCAGTACTTC	CASSLHGLAGEETQYF
TRBV2	15	TRBJ1-1	NA	NA	TGTGCCAGCACCCCCAGCCGGGGAGGGGACACTGAAGCTTTCTTT	CASTPSRGGDTEAFF
TRBV9	15	TRBJ1-2	NA	NA	TGTGCCAACAGCCTGTTCTTGGGGGCGGACTATGGCTACACCTTC	CANSLFLGADYGYTF
TRBV7-2	12	TRBJ2-7	NA	NA	TGTGCCAGCAGCTTTTACACCTACGAGCAGTACTTC	CASSFYTYEQYF
TRBV7-9	14	TRBJ2-7	NA	TRBD2	TGTGCCAGCAGCCCCGGGGGGACCTATTACGAGCAGTACTTC	CASSPGGTYYEQYF
TRBV30	13	TRBJ1-5	NA	NA	TGTGCCTGGACGGACGGGGATGGCCAGCCCCAGCATTTT	CAWTDGDGQPQHF
TRBV15	15	TRBJ2-1	NA	NA	TGTGCCACCAGCAGAGCGGGGGACCCCTACAATGAGCAGTTCTTC	CATSRAGDPYNEQFF
TRBV7-2	15	TRBJ2-7	NA	NA	TGTGCCAGCAGCTTACTGGAGGGGCGCGAAGGCGAGCAGTACTTC	CASSLLEGREGEQYF
TRBV5-1	15	TRBJ1-5	NA	NA	TGCGCCAGCAGCTTGCAGCCCGGGGGCAATCAGCCCCAGCATTTT	CASSLQPGGNQPQHF
TRBV6-1	16	TRBJ2-7	NA	NA	TGTGCCAGCAGTGAAAAAGATGGGGGCGTCAGCTACGAGCAGTACTTC	CASSEKDGGVSYEQYF
TRBV7-9	19	TRBJ2-2	NA	TRBD1	TGTGCCAGCAGCTTAAGTCTGGGTTGGGGGACAGCGAACACCGGGGAGCTGTTTTTT	CASSLSLGWGTANTGELFF
TRBV18	14	TRBJ1-2	NA	NA	TGTGCCAGCTCACCAGGGCTCGACCCCTATGGCTACACCTTC	CASSPGLDPYGYTF
TRBV5-1	14	TRBJ1-1	NA	NA	TGCGCCAGCAGCTTGTCCCAGGGGAACACTGAAGCTTTCTTT	CASSLSQGNTEAFF
TRBV6-1	13	TRBJ2-7	NA	NA	TGTGCCAGTAGAACGACAGCCGTCTACGAGCAGTACTTC	CASRTTAVYEQYF